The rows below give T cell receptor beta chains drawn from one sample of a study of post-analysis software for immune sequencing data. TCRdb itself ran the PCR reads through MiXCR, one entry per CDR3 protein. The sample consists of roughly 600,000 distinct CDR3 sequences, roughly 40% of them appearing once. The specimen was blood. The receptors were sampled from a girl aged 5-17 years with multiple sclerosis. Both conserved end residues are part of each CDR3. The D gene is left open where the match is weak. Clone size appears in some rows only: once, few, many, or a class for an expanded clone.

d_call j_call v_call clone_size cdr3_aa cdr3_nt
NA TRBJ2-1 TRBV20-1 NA CSSGFGTYNEQFF TGCAGCAGCGGGTTTGGGACCTACAATGAGCAGTTCTTC
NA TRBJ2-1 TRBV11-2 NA CASSWDGAGNEQFF TGTGCCAGCAGCTGGGACGGTGCGGGGAATGAGCAGTTCTTC
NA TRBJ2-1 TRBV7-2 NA CAGSLKRIGNEQFF TGTGCCGGCAGCCTAAAGAGAATAGGGAATGAGCAGTTCTTC
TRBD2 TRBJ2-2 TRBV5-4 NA CASSLGGASNTGEPFF TGCGCCAGCAGCTTGGGAGGGGCTTCGAACACCGGGGAGCCGTTTTTT
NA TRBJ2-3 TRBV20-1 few CSARGAGIRADTQYF TGCAGTGCTAGAGGAGCGGGTATACGGGCAGATACGCAGTATTTT
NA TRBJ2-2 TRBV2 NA CASSEAARLRSTGELFF TGTGCCAGCAGTGAAGCGGCCCGCTTAAGGAGTACCGGGGAGCTGTTTTTT
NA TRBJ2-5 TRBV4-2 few CASSQEMAQLDEQYF TGTGCCAGCAGCCAAGAAATGGCTCAACTCGATGAGCAGTACTTC
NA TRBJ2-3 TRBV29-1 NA CSAEGLTGGVVDTQYF TGCAGCGCTGAGGGATTGACAGGAGGGGTCGTGGATACGCAGTATTTT
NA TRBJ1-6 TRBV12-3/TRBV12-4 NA CASSPPWGENSPLHF TGTGCCAGCAGTCCTCCGTGGGGGGAGAATTCACCCCTCCACTTT
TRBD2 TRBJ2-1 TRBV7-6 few CASSLGGGSGNEQFF TGTGCCAGCAGCTTAGGAGGCGGGAGTGGCAATGAGCAGTTCTTC
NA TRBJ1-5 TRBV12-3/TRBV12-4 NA CASSFDNFSPYQPQHF TGTGCCAGCAGTTTCGACAACTTTAGCCCCTATCAGCCCCAGCATTTT
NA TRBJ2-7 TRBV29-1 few CSVVGLLINEQYF TGCAGCGTTGTTGGGCTCCTTATCAACGAGCAGTACTTC
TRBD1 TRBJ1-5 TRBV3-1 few CASSPTGTVSNQPQHF TGTGCCAGCAGCCCAACGGGGACAGTTAGCAATCAGCCCCAGCATTTT
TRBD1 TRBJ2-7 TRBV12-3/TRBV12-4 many CASTLGGWTGIYEQYF TGTGCCAGCACCCTTGGAGGTTGGACAGGGATCTACGAGCAGTACTTC
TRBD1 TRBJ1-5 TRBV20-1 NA CSASDGTGINQPQHF TGCAGTGCTAGCGATGGGACAGGGATCAATCAGCCCCAGCATTTT
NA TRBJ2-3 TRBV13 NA CASSWDSPGTQYF TGTGCCAGCAGTTGGGACTCCCCGGGAACGCAGTATTTT
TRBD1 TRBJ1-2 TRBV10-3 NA CAISEWKGARANYGYTF TGTGCCATCAGCGAATGGAAGGGGGCCAGAGCTAACTATGGCTACACCTTC
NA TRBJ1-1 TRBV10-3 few CAISATANTEAFF TGTGCCATCAGTGCCACAGCGAACACTGAAGCTTTCTTT
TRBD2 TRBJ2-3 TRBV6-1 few CASSGQRETRDTQYF TGTGCCAGCAGTGGGCAGCGGGAAACGAGAGATACGCAGTATTTT
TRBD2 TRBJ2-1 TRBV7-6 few CASSPGLAAVYQFF TGTGCCAGCAGCCCGGGACTAGCGGCCGTGTACCAGTTCTTC
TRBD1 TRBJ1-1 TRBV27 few CASRPSGTGKRVTEAFF TGTGCCAGCAGACCTTCCGGGACAGGGAAAAGGGTCACTGAAGCTTTCTTT
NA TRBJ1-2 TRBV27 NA CASTQLGTTDGYTF TGTGCCAGCACCCAACTGGGGACGACCGATGGCTACACCTTC
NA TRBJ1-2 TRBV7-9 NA CASSVGGLDYGYTF TGTGCCAGCAGCGTAGGGGGACTGGACTATGGCTACACCTTC
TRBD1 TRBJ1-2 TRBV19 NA CASRTGTDFDGYTF TGTGCCAGTAGGACCGGGACAGATTTCGATGGCTACACCTTC
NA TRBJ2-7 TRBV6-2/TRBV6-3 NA CASRQSGAAGGGEQYF TGTGCCAGCAGACAATCAGGGGCGGCAGGGGGAGGCGAGCAGTACTTC
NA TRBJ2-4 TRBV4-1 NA CASSPLPTAIQYF TGCGCCAGCAGCCCGCTACCCACGGCCATTCAGTACTTC
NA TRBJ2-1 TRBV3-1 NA CASSHLRAVDEQFF TGTGCCAGCAGCCATCTCCGGGCCGTGGATGAGCAGTTCTTC
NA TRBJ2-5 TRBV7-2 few CASSPPGLQETQYF TGTGCCAGCAGCCCGCCCGGCCTTCAAGAGACCCAGTACTTC
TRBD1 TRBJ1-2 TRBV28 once CASSLSGTGLKFGYTF TGTGCCAGCAGCCTCTCCGGGACAGGGCTTAAGTTTGGCTACACCTTC
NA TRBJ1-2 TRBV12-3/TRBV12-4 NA CASNSQVGGYTF TGTGCCAGCAACTCTCAGGTGGGAGGCTACACCTTC
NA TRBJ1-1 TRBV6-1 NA CASGGKENTEAFF TGTGCCAGCGGAGGTAAGGAGAACACTGAAGCTTTCTTT
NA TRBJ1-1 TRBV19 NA CASIDLAEAFF TGTGCCAGTATTGATTTGGCAGAAGCTTTCTTT
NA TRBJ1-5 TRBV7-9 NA CASSLSGWGNQPQHF TGTGCCAGCAGCTTAAGCGGTTGGGGCAATCAGCCCCAGCATTTT
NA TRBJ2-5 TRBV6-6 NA CASSYTRKALAETQYF TGTGCCAGCAGTTACACGAGGAAGGCCCTGGCAGAGACCCAGTACTTC
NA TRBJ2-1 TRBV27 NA CASSLLPLGFYNEQFF TGTGCCAGCAGTTTATTGCCGTTGGGGTTCTACAATGAGCAGTTCTTC
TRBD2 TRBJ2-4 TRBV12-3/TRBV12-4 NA CASSASGGKNIQYF TGTGCCAGCAGTGCTAGCGGGGGGAAAAACATTCAGTACTTC
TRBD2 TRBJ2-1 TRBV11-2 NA CASSLRGREGHPGNEQFF TGTGCCAGCAGCTTGAGGGGGCGGGAGGGCCACCCGGGAAATGAGCAGTTCTTC
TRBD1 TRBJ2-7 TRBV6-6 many CASSLTGERNEQYF TGTGCCAGCAGTTTAACAGGGGAGAGGAACGAGCAGTACTTC
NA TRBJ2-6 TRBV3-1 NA CASSLGVGSGANVPTF NA
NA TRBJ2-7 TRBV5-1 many CASRRTVSYEQYF TGCGCCAGCCGAAGGACAGTCTCCTACGAGCAGTACTTC
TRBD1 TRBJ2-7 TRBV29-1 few CSVGGQPRGEQYF TGCAGCGTTGGGGGACAGCCCAGGGGCGAGCAGTACTTC
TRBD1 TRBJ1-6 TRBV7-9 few CASSKRTGDSPLHF TGTGCCAGCAGCAAACGGACAGGGGATTCACCCCTCCACTTT
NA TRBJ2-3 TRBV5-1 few CASRSGVSTDTQYF TGCGCCAGCAGATCGGGAGTAAGCACAGATACGCAGTATTTT
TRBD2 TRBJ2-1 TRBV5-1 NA CASNVLAGGNNEQFF TGCGCCAGCAATGTTCTAGCGGGGGGGAACAATGAGCAGTTCTTC